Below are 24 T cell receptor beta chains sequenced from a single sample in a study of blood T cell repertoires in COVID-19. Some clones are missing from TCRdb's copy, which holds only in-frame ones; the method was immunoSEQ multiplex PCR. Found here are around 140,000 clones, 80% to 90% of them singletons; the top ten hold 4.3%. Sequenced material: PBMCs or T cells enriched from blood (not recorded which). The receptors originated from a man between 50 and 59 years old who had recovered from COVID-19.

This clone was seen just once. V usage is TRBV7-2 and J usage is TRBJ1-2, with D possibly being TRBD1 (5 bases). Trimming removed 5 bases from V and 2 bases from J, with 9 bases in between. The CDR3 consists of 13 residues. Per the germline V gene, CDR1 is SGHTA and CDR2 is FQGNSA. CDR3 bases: TGTGCCAGCAGCCTGGGGCAGAACTATGGCTACACCTTC. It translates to CASSLGQNYGYTF.

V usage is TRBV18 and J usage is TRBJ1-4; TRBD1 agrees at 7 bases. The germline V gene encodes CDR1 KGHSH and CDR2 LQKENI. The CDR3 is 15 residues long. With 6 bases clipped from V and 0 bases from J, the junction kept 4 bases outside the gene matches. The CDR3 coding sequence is TGTGCCAGCTCTCGACAGGGATCAACTAATGAAAAACTGTTTTTT. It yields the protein CASSRQGSTNEKLFF.

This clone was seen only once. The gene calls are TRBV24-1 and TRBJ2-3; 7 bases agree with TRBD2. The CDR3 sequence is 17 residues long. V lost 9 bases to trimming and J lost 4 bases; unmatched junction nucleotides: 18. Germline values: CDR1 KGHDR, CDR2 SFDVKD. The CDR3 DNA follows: TGTGCCACCGGTTTTGCTCTTAACGGGAGGAGAGCAGATACGCAGTATTTT. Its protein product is CATGFALNGRRADTQYF.

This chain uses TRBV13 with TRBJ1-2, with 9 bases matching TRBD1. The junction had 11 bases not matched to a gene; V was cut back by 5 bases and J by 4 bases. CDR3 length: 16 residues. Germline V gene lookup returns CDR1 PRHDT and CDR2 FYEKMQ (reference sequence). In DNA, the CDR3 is TGTGCCAGCAGCCGGGACAGGGTGAGTTTCGGCTATGGCTACACCTTC. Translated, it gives CASSRDRVSFGYGYTF.

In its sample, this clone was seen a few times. DNA of the CDR3: TGTGCCAGCAGCAGGACTAGCGGGACGGGTGAGCAGTACTTC. It is translated as CASSRTSGTGEQYF. This chain uses TRBV7-2 with TRBJ2-7; 12 bases map to TRBD2. CDR3 length: 14 amino acids. Per germline, CDR1 SGHTA and CDR2 FQGNSA. V lost 5 bases, J lost 7 bases, and 6 bases stayed unmatched.

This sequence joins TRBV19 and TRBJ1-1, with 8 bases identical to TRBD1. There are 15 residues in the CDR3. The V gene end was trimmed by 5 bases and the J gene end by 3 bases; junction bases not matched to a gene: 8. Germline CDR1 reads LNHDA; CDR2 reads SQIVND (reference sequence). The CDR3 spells CASSHGADRDTEAFF. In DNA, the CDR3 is TGTGCCAGTAGTCATGGGGCGGACAGGGACACTGAAGCTTTCTTT.

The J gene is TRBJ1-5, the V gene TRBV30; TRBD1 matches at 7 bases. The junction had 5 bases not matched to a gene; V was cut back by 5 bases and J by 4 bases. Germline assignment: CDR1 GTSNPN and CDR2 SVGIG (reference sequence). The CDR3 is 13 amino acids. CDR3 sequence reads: CAWSTGPNQPQHF. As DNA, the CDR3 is TGTGCCTGGTCGACAGGGCCTAATCAGCCCCAGCATTTT. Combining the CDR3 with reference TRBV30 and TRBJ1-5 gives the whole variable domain SQTIHQWPATLVQPVGSPLSLECTVEGTSNPNLYWYRQAAGRGLQLLFYSVGIGQISSEVPQNLSASRPQDRQFILSSKKLLLSDSGFYLCAWSTGPNQPQHFGDGTRLSIL.

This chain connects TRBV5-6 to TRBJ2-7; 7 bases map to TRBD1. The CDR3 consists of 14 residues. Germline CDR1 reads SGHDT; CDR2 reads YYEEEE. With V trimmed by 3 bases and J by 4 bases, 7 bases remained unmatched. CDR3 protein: CASSSFAQGYEQYF. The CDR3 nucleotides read TGTGCCAGCAGCTCTTTTGCACAGGGGTACGAGCAGTACTTC.

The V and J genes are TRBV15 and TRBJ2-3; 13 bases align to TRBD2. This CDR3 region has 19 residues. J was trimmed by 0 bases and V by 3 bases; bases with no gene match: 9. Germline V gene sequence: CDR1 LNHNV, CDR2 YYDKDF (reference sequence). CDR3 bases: TGTGCCACCAGCAGGCGCCGGACTAGCGGGAGCGTTAGCACAGATACGCAGTATTTT. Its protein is CATSRRRTSGSVSTDTQYF.

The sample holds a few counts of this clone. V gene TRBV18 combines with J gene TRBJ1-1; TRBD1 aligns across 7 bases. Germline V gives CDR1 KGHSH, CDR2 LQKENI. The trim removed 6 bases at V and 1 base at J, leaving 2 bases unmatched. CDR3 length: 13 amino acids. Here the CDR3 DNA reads TGTGCCAGCTCCAGACAGGGGAACACTGAAGCTTTCTTT. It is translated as CASSRQGNTEAFF.

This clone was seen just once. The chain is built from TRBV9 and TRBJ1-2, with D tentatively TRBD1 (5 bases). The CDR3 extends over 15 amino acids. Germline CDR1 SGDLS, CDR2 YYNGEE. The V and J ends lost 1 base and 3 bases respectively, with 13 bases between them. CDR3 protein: CASSVNRLSDYGYTF. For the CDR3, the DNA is TGTGCCAGCAGCGTAAACAGGCTGAGTGACTATGGCTACACCTTC.

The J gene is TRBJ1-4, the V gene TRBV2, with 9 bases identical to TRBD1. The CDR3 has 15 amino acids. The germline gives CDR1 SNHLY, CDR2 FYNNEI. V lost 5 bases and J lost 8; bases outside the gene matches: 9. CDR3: CASSQHRGQEEKLFF. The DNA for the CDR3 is TGTGCCAGCAGTCAACACAGGGGGCAAGAAGAAAAACTGTTTTTT.

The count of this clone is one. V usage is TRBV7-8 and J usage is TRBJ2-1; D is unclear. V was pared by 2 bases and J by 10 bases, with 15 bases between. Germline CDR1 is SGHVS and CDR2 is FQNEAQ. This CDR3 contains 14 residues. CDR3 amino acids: CASSLRELRGEQFF. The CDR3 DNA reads TGTGCCAGCAGCTTACGCGAGTTAAGAGGAGAGCAGTTCTTC.

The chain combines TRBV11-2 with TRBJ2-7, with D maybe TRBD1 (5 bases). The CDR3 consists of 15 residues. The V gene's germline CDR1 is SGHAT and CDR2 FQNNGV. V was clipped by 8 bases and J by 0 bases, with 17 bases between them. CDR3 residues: CASRPDRRHSYEQYF. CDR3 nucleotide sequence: TGTGCCAGCCGCCCCGACAGACGCCACTCCTACGAGCAGTACTTC.

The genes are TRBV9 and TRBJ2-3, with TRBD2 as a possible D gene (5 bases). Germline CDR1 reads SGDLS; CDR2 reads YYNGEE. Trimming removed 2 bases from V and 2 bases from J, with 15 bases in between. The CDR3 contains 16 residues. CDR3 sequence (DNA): TGTGCCAGCAGCGTCGTGGGAGCGGAGATCACAGATACGCAGTATTTT. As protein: CASSVVGAEITDTQYF. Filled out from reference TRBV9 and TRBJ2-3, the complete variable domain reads DSGVTQTPKHLITATGQRVTLRCSPRSGDLSVYWYQQSLDQGLQFLIQYYNGEERAKGNILERFSAQQFPDLHSELNLSSLELGDSALYFCASSVVGAEITDTQYFGPGTRLTVL.

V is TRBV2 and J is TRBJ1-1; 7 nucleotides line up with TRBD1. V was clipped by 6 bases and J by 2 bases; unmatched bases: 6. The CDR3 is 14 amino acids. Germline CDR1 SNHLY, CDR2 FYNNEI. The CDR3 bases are TGTGCCAGCAGCGGACAGGCAGCCAACACTGAAGCTTTCTTT. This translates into CASSGQAANTEAFF.

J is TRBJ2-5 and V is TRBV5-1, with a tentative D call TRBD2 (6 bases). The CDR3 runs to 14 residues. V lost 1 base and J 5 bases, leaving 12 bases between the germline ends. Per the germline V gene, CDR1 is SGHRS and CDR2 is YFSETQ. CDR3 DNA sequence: TGCGCCAGCAGCTTGTCCGGGGGTTTTGAGACCCAGTACTTC. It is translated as CASSLSGGFETQYF.

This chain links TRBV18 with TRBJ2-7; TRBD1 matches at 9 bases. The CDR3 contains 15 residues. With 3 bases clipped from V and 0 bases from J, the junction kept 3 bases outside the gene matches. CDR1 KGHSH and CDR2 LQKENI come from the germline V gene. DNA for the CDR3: TGTGCCAGCTCACCCCCGGGACAGGGCTCCTACGAGCAGTACTTC. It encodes CASSPPGQGSYEQYF.

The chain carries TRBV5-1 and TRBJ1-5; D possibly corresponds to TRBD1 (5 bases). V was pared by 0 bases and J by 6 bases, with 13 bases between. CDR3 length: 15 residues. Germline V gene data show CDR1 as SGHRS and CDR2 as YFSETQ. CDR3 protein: CASSLDPGGGQPQHF. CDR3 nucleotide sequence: TGCGCCAGCAGCTTGGACCCTGGGGGAGGTCAGCCCCAGCATTTT.

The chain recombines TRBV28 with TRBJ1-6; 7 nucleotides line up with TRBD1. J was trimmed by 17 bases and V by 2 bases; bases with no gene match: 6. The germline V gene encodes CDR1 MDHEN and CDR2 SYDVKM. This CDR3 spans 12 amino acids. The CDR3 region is CASSLLQGIFHF. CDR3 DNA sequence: TGTGCCAGCAGTTTACTACAGGGGATTTTCCACTTT.

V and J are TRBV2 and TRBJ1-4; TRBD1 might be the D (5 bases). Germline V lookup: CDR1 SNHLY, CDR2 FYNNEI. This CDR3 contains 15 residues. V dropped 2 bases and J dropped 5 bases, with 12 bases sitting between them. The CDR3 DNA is TGTGCCAGCAGTGAACGGGGGGGTGCGAATGAAAAACTGTTTTTT. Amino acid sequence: CASSERGGANEKLFF.

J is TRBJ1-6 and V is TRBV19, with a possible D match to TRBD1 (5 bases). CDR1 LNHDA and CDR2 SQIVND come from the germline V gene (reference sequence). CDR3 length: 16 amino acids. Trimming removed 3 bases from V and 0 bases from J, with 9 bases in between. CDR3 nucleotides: TGTGCCAGTAGTATGAGACAGAGCTCCTATAATTCACCCCTCCACTTT. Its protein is CASSMRQSSYNSPLHF.

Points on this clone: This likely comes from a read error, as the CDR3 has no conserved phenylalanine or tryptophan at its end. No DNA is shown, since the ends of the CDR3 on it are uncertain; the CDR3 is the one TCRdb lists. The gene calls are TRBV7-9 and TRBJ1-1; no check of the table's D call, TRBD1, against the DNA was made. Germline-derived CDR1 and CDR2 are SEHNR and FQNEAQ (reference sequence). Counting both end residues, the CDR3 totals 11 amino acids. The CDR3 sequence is CASSLVDWDTL.

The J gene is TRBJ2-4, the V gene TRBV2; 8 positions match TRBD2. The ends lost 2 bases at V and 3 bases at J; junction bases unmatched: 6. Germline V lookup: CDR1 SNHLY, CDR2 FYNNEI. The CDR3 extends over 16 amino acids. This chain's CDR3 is CASSERAGGFKNIQYF. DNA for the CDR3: TGTGCCAGCAGTGAAAGGGCGGGAGGTTTCAAAAACATTCAGTACTTC.